Below are 23 T cell receptor beta chains sequenced from a single sample in a study of cytomegalovirus exposure and HLA in healthy donors. 13 Jbeta primers and 60 Vbeta primers were used for the PCR. Sequencing was performed with immunoSEQ multiplex PCR; in TCRdb, only in-frame clones are kept and a portion is missing. The sample consists of over 150,000 clones, approximately 78% of them appearing once. Sequencing input: PBMCs. Every receptor here comes from a woman aged 45-59 years in good health and CMV-seropositive.

The CDR3: CASSLEGSSYNSPLHF. CDR3 coding DNA: TGCGCCAGCAGCTTGGAAGGGAGCTCCTATAATTCACCCCTCCACTTT. The chain links TRBV5-1 to TRBJ1-6, with D hard to call. This CDR3 has 16 amino acids. Germline CDR1 SGHRS, CDR2 YFSETQ. The V end was cut by 0 bases, the J end by 0 bases, with 7 bases between.

This clone was counted a few times. The rearrangement joins TRBV11-2 to TRBJ2-2, with D tentatively TRBD1 (6 bases). The CDR3 totals 18 residues. V lost 0 bases to trimming and J lost 4 bases, with 18 bases between them. The germline gives CDR1 SGHAT, CDR2 FQNNGV. The CDR3 nucleotides are TGTGCCAGCAGCTTAGATCCGGCCGGGACACCGAGCACCGGGGAGCTGTTTTTT. Its translation: CASSLDPAGTPSTGELFF.

The chain combines TRBV5-1 with TRBJ2-2, with TRBD2 identical over 15 bases. Losses at the gene ends were 4 bases for V and 1 base for J; bases not matched to a gene: 11. Germline values: CDR1 SGHRS, CDR2 YFSETQ. The CDR3 length is 20 residues. The CDR3 DNA reads TGCGCCAGCAGCCCATTCAGTCCGGGACTAGCGGGGGGGAACACCGGGGAGCTGTTTTTT. Encoded protein: CASSPFSPGLAGGNTGELFF.

The chain has TRBV5-5 and TRBJ2-1; D possibly corresponds to TRBD1 (6 bases). Trimming pared 0 bases from V and 0 bases from J, leaving 19 bases between. The V gene's germline CDR1 is SGHKS and CDR2 YYEKEE (reference sequence). This CDR3 comprises 19 residues. The CDR3 here is CASSLAGRGRLSSYNEQFF. CDR3 coding DNA: TGTGCCAGCAGCTTGGCGGGCAGGGGACGATTAAGCTCCTACAATGAGCAGTTCTTC.

The CDR3, as DNA: TGTGCCAGCAGCTTAAGAGCGGGGGTGGTAAATGAGCAGTTCTTC. The encoded protein is CASSLRAGVVNEQFF. The chain employs TRBV5-8 and TRBJ2-1; 8 nucleotides align to TRBD2. The CDR3 spans 15 residues. J was trimmed by 7 bases and V by 2 bases; bases with no gene match: 8. Germline CDR1 is SGHTS and CDR2 is YDEGEE.

This clone has only one observation. At one boundary the junction diverges from the germline segment, which might be a read error. The CDR3 here is CSSSLQGYEQFF. The CDR3 DNA reads as TGTTCCAGCAGCTTACAGGGGTATGAGCAGTTCTTC. The chain combines TRBV7-9 with TRBJ2-1, with 7 positions matching TRBD1. CDR3 length: 12 residues. CDR1 and CDR2 from the germline V gene are SEHNR and FQNEAQ (reference sequence).

This clone was observed a few times. The rearrangement links TRBV7-5 to TRBJ1-2; the table gives TRBD1 as D, unverified against the DNA. TRBV7-5 is an annotated pseudogene. This CDR3 is 17 amino acids long. CDR3 sequence: CARSLASTGVVVYGYTF. CDR3 nucleotides: TGTGCCAGAAGCTTAGCTTCTACAGGGGTCGTGGTATATGGCTACACCTTC.

This sequence joins TRBV7-9 and TRBJ2-2; 10 nucleotides agree with TRBD2. Germline V CDR1 and CDR2: SEHNR, FQNEAQ (reference sequence). Trimming cost V 5 bases and J 4 bases; bases outside gene matches: 4. This CDR3 comprises 15 residues. The CDR3 nucleotides are TGTGCCAGCAGCCGGAGCGGGGGGGCCACCGGGGAGCTGTTTTTT. Encoded protein: CASSRSGGATGELFF.

V usage is TRBV5-1 and J usage is TRBJ2-1, with 8 bases lining up with TRBD2. J lost 8 bases, V lost 2 bases, and 9 bases had no gene match. This CDR3 has 15 amino acids. The germline CDR1 and CDR2 sequences are SGHRS and YFSETQ. CDR3 region: CASSFSGVAIDEQFF. As DNA, the CDR3 is TGCGCCAGCAGCTTTAGCGGGGTCGCGATCGATGAGCAGTTCTTC.

This clone appeared once. The gene calls are TRBV2 and TRBJ2-7, with D maybe TRBD1 (7 bases). Germline lookup yields CDR1 SNHLY and CDR2 FYNNEI. V lost 3 bases to trimming and J lost 4 bases, with 13 bases between them. This CDR3 spans 14 amino acids. The CDR3 protein is CASSDRGVLYEQYF. For the CDR3, the DNA is TGTGCCAGCAGTGACAGGGGGGTACTATACGAGCAGTACTTC.

This clone has only a few counts. The chain employs TRBV4-2 and TRBJ1-5; D gene ambiguous. Trimming shortened V by 0 bases and J by 7 bases, and 7 bases separated the two germline ends. CDR1 and CDR2 from the germline V gene are LGHNA and YNFKEQ. The CDR3 extends over 13 amino acids. The CDR3 coding sequence is TGTGCCAGCAGCCAAGATTCGAGCCAGCCCCAGCATTTT. Protein: CASSQDSSQPQHF.

The chain carries TRBV27 and TRBJ2-1, with TRBD1 matching 8 bases. Trimming cost V 1 base and J 9 bases; bases outside gene matches: 14. CDR1 and CDR2 (germline): MNHEY, SMNVEV (reference sequence). The length of the CDR3 is 17 residues. The CDR3 DNA reads as TGTGCCAGCAGTTTATTTCCCGGGACAGGCATTGGGGTTGAGCAGTTCTTC. Protein product: CASSLFPGTGIGVEQFF.

The rearrangement uses TRBV29-1 and TRBJ1-2; 9 bases align to TRBD1. V shed 7 bases, J shed 8 bases, and the junction held 11 bases outside the gene matches. CDR1 and CDR2 from the germline V gene are SQVTM and ANQGSEA. The CDR3 covers 13 residues. The CDR3 nucleotides are TGCAGCGCCGGAACAGGGGGCTTTTTCGGCTACACCTTC. It encodes CSAGTGGFFGYTF.

This clone was observed once. CDR3 bases: TGTGCCAGCAGCTTAACGGGACAGGGGGGAGGAAACACCATATATTTT. Translated, it gives CASSLTGQGGGNTIYF. This rearrangement joins TRBV7-3 to TRBJ1-3; 11 bases fit TRBD1. This CDR3 spans 16 amino acids. The trim removed 0 bases at V and 4 bases at J, leaving 2 bases unmatched. Germline CDR1 reads SGHTA; CDR2 reads FQGTGA.

This chain uses TRBV5-3 with TRBJ1-2, with 8 bases aligning to TRBD1. TRBV5-3 is an ORF, and what it does is uncertain. The CDR3 has 12 residues. The CDR3 nucleotides read TGTCCTCGCCCAGGGGGCATCTATGGCTACACCTTC. This codes for CPRPGGIYGYTF.

The V and J genes are TRBV7-9 and TRBJ1-4; D gene uncertain. Trimming took 5 bases from V and 7 from J, leaving 8 bases between them. Germline CDR1 SEHNR, CDR2 FQNEAQ (reference sequence). This CDR3 has 12 residues. The DNA for the CDR3 is TGTGCCAGCAGCCCGGGAGTTGAAAAACTGTTTTTT. This translates into CASSPGVEKLFF.

V usage is TRBV5-4 and J usage is TRBJ2-1, with unresolved D. Per the germline V gene, CDR1 is SGHNT and CDR2 is YYREEE (reference sequence). The CDR3 contains 13 residues. The V and J ends lost 3 bases and 8 bases respectively, with 12 bases between them. The CDR3, as DNA: TGTGCCAGCAGCTCGGATTTTCGGGATGAGCAGTTCTTC. It translates to CASSSDFRDEQFF.

V is TRBV11-2 and J is TRBJ1-1; D possibly corresponds to TRBD1 (5 bases). The CDR3 consists of 14 residues. Germline assignment: CDR1 SGHAT and CDR2 FQNNGV. Trimming cost V 5 bases and J 4 bases, with 14 bases left between them. CDR3 sequence: CASSLQASGTEAFF. The DNA for the CDR3 is TGTGCCAGCAGCCTACAGGCCTCTGGCACTGAAGCTTTCTTT.

The chain links TRBV6-1 to TRBJ1-2; 8 bases map to TRBD1. V lost 6 bases, J lost 2 bases, and 5 bases stayed unmatched. Germline V CDR1 and CDR2: MNHNS, SASEGT. CDR3 length: 14 amino acids. The CDR3 DNA sequence: TGTGCCAGCAGACCGGGACAGGTAAACTATGGCTACACCTTC. It translates to CASRPGQVNYGYTF.

This clone was observed a few times. The J gene is TRBJ2-6, the V gene TRBV18; possibly TRBD2 for D (6 bases). The CDR3 is 15 residues long. Germline V gene sequence: CDR1 KGHSH, CDR2 LQKENI. The V and J ends lost 6 bases and 4 bases respectively, with 13 bases between them. This CDR3 is CASSRRVPGANVLTF. Written as DNA, the CDR3 is TGTGCCAGCTCCCGGAGGGTCCCCGGGGCCAACGTCCTGACTTTC.

The chain employs TRBV6-6 and TRBJ2-3; TRBD2 matches 9 bases. Looked up from germline, CDR1 is MNHNY and CDR2 is SVGAGI (reference sequence). This CDR3 comprises 15 residues. V shed 7 bases, J shed 10 bases, and the junction held 15 bases outside the gene matches. CDR3 bases: TGTGCCAGCACCCCAGGGACTAGCTTGGCGGAGCCGCAGTATTTT. This encodes CASTPGTSLAEPQYF.

Note on this clone: Other nucleotide sequences from this sample produce the same CDR3. The V gene is TRBV7-6, the J gene TRBJ2-3; the match to TRBD2 covers 9 bases. CDR1 is SGHVS and CDR2 is FNYEAQ in the germline V gene. The CDR3 spans 15 residues. Unmatched junction bases numbered 6, after V lost 3 bases and J lost 5 bases. This CDR3 reads CASSLSGGRRDTQYF. CDR3 coding DNA: TGTGCCAGCAGCTTGAGCGGGGGGCGAAGAGATACGCAGTATTTT.

Remarks on this clone: The junction and the germline gene differ at one end; a read error may be behind it. This chain joins TRBV5-6 and TRBJ1-4; tentatively, D is TRBD1 (5 bases). The CDR3 is 10 amino acids. Germline V gene lookup returns CDR1 SGHDT and CDR2 YYEEEE. The CDR3 loop reads CASSQGDRQF. The CDR3 nucleotides are TGTGCCAGCAGCCAGGGTGATAGGCAATTT.